Reported below is one T cell receptor (beta chain). Its antigen is not known. Using RNA transcripts, the TCR beta CDR3 regions were amplified. First-round RT-PCR used HTBI primers; second-round multiplex PCR followed. TCRdb passed the multiplex PCR reads through MiXCR, listing each CDR3 protein once. The data contain roughly 13,000 distinct CDR3 sequences, 50% of them seen just once; the ten biggest clones take up approximately 42%. The CDR3 totals 18 residues. V shed 2 bases and J shed 4 bases, with 24 bases lying between them. Germline loops: CDR1 SGHAT, CDR2 FQDESV (reference sequence). The data were taken from a study of Graves' ophthalmopathy and Graves' hyperthyroidism. Study-level results: A 13-signature model separated ophthalmopathy from stable hyperthyroidism, reaching 85% to 90% sensitivity and 81.08% specificity cross-validated.

The V gene is TRBV11-1, the J gene TRBJ2-7, with D perhaps assigned TRBD1 or TRBD2 (5 bases each). The receptor comes from a woman aged 25 to 45 with Graves' ophthalmopathy. Sequenced: peripheral blood. The CDR3 region is CASSLSGTGIREHYEQYF. CDR3 coding DNA: TGTGCCAGCAGCTTAAGTGGGACCGGGATTAGAGAGCATTACGAGCAGTACTTC. Full variable domain (outside the CDR3, taken from reference TRBV11-1 and TRBJ2-7): EAEVAQSPRYKITEKSQAVAFWCDPISGHATLYWYRQILGQGPELLVQFQDESVVDDSQLPKDRFSAERLKGVDSTLKIQPAELGDSAMYLCASSLSGTGIREHYEQYFGPGTRLTVT.